What follows are 29 T cell receptor beta chains derived from one specimen sequenced in a study of T cell repertoires in cytomegalovirus infection. TCRdb re-analysed the reads in MiXCR, keeping a single row per CDR3 protein. The profile shows 210,000 or so distinct CDR3 sequences, around 6.6% of them singletons. The sample was PBMCs. These receptors originate from a human donor in good health (CMV status not recorded). Some clones in this sample may be carry-over from other donors' samples.

The chain uses TRBV18 and TRBJ2-1; the D is unclear. CDR1 is KGHSH and CDR2 is LQKENI in the germline V gene. The CDR3 consists of 14 residues. Trimming cost V 1 base and J 5 bases, with 9 bases left between them. CDR3 in DNA: TGTGCCAGCTCACCACGATCGGCTAACAATGAGCAGTTCTTC. It encodes CASSPRSANNEQFF.

This clonotype was recorded many times. This chain connects TRBV6-6 to TRBJ2-7; no reliable D call. Germline CDR1 MNHNY, CDR2 SVGAGI (reference sequence). The CDR3 is 15 residues long. Trimming shortened V by 6 bases and J by 1 base, and 16 bases separated the two germline ends. CDR3 coding DNA: TGTGCCAGCAGCTCCCATGTAGATGATTCCTACGAGCAGTACTTC. Protein product: CASSSHVDDSYEQYF.

The chain employs TRBV6-1 and TRBJ1-5, with unresolved D. CDR1 and CDR2 (germline): MNHNS, SASEGT. With 7 bases removed from V and 3 bases from J, the gap between germline ends came to 10 bases. This CDR3 contains 13 residues. For the CDR3, the DNA is TGTGCCAGCACAGACCATAACAATCAGCCCCAGCATTTT. Encoded protein: CASTDHNNQPQHF.

This clonotype was seen only a few times. The chain joins TRBV12-3 or TRBV12-4 to TRBJ2-3, with 7 bases lining up with TRBD2. The CDR3 spans 15 residues. The trim removed 6 bases at V and 5 bases at J, leaving 11 bases unmatched. For the CDR3, the DNA is TGTGCCAGCAGGGGGGAGCGGGGCAGGCAAGATACGCAGTATTTT. It translates to CASRGERGRQDTQYF.

The V and J genes are TRBV7-2 and TRBJ1-1, with D hard to call. V was pared by 3 bases and J by 1 base, with 6 bases between. The CDR3 loop spans 13 amino acids. Germline-derived CDR1 and CDR2 are SGHTA and FQGNSA. CDR3 in amino acids: CASSFNSNTEAFF. In nucleotides, the CDR3 is TGTGCCAGCAGCTTTAATTCGAACACTGAAGCTTTCTTT. The entire variable domain, with the rest obtained from reference TRBV7-2 and TRBJ1-1, is as follows: GAGVSQSPSNKVTEKGKDVELRCDPISGHTALYWYRQSLGQGLEFLIYFQGNSAPDKSGLPSDRFSAERTGGSVSTLTIQRTQQEDSAVYLCASSFNSNTEAFFGQGTRLTVV.

This clonotype was counted many times. This chain links TRBV6-2 or TRBV6-3 with TRBJ1-1; 11 nucleotides match TRBD1. Germline trimming cut 8 bases from V and 5 bases from J; bases unmatched to any gene: 10. Germline V lookup: CDR1 MNHEY, CDR2 SVGEGT. This CDR3 has 15 amino acids. The CDR3 coding sequence is TGTGCCAGCCGCCTCCCCGGGACAGGGGGAACTGAAGCTTTCTTT. Amino acids: CASRLPGTGGTEAFF.

This clonotype was seen more than once but under ten times. The V and J genes are TRBV20-1 and TRBJ1-1, with 7 nucleotides matching TRBD1. The CDR3 extends over 14 amino acids. V dropped 6 bases and J dropped 2; count of bases not matched to a gene: 9. From germline, CDR1 is DFQATT and CDR2 SNEGSKA (reference sequence). The CDR3 region has the DNA TGCAGTGCCGCCCAGGGACAGATAAACACTGAAGCTTTCTTT. Translation gives CSAAQGQINTEAFF.

In its sample, this clonotype was seen many times. V gene TRBV28 combines with J gene TRBJ1-1, with 7 bases lining up with TRBD1. The CDR3 consists of 15 residues. Germline CDR1 is MDHEN and CDR2 is SYDVKM. The junction had 6 bases not matched to a gene; V was cut back by 4 bases and J by 1 base. In nucleotides, the CDR3 is TGTGCCAGCAGTTCCTGGACAGGATCGAACACTGAAGCTTTCTTT. Its protein product is CASSSWTGSNTEAFF. Supplemented by reference TRBV28 and TRBJ1-1, the full variable domain reads DVKVTQSSRYLVKRTGEKVFLECVQDMDHENMFWYRQDPGLGLRLIYFSYDVKMKEKGDIPEGYSVSREKKERFSLILESASTNQTSMYLCASSSWTGSNTEAFFGQGTRLTVV.

This clonotype was recorded at least ten times. V and J are TRBV20-1 and TRBJ1-5; 10 positions agree with TRBD1. Trimming cost V 3 bases and J 6 bases; bases outside gene matches: 5. Germline V lookup: CDR1 DFQATT, CDR2 SNEGSKA (reference sequence). CDR3 length: 14 amino acids. CDR3 in DNA: TGCAGTGCTAGCTTACGACAGGGGGCTCAGCCCCAGCATTTT. Protein: CSASLRQGAQPQHF.

Ten or more counts support this clonotype. This sequence joins TRBV7-2 and TRBJ1-1; 7 bases are shared with TRBD1. Unmatched junction bases numbered 11, after V lost 7 bases and J lost 6 bases. The length of the CDR3 is 14 residues. Germline CDR1 is SGHTA and CDR2 is FQGNSA. CDR3 loop: CASTVRGGGAEAFF. In nucleotides, the CDR3 is TGTGCCAGCACCGTTAGGGGAGGGGGCGCTGAAGCTTTCTTT. Based on the CDR3 plus reference TRBV7-2 and TRBJ1-1, the full variable domain is GAGVSQSPSNKVTEKGKDVELRCDPISGHTALYWYRQSLGQGLEFLIYFQGNSAPDKSGLPSDRFSAERTGGSVSTLTIQRTQQEDSAVYLCASTVRGGGAEAFFGQGTRLTVV.

The chain carries TRBV7-2 and TRBJ2-5, with 7 bases aligning to TRBD1. The CDR3 covers 16 residues. Germline CDR1 SGHTA, CDR2 FQGNSA. Trimming at V came to 1 base and at J to 4 bases, leaving 9 bases not matched to a gene. The CDR3 coding sequence is TGTGCCAGCAGCTTAGGGACAGGACGAGGAACAGAGACCCAGTACTTC. It is translated as CASSLGTGRGTETQYF.

This chain joins TRBV28 and TRBJ2-1; D perhaps matches TRBD1 (6 bases). This CDR3 is 14 amino acids long. The V gene's germline CDR1 is MDHEN and CDR2 SYDVKM. The V end was cut by 7 bases, the J end by 2 bases, with 12 bases between. The CDR3 DNA follows: TGTGCCAGCACAGGGGTTGAAACCTACAATGAGCAGTTCTTC. Translation: CASTGVETYNEQFF.

Ten or more counts support this clonotype. The V gene is TRBV7-8, the J gene TRBJ2-1; D not resolved. Trimming left V 6 bases short and J 1 base short, with 16 bases between. Germline V lookup: CDR1 SGHVS, CDR2 FQNEAQ. The CDR3 loop spans 16 amino acids. CDR3 region: CASSFSEAASYNEQFF. DNA of the CDR3: TGTGCCAGCAGTTTCAGCGAGGCCGCTTCCTACAATGAGCAGTTCTTC.

This clonotype was counted many times. The rearrangement joins TRBV7-2 to TRBJ1-3, with D possibly being TRBD1 (5 bases). There are 18 residues in the CDR3. V lost 4 bases and J 0 bases, leaving 19 bases between the germline ends. The germline CDR1 and CDR2 sequences are SGHTA and FQGNSA. Here the CDR3 reads CASSSGPGRIISGNTIYF. CDR3 DNA sequence: TGTGCCAGCAGCTCCGGACCGGGACGGATTATCTCTGGAAACACCATATATTTT. The full variable domain, with the rest looked up from reference TRBV7-2 and TRBJ1-3, is GAGVSQSPSNKVTEKGKDVELRCDPISGHTALYWYRQSLGQGLEFLIYFQGNSAPDKSGLPSDRFSAERTGGSVSTLTIQRTQQEDSAVYLCASSSGPGRIISGNTIYFGEGSWLTVV.

This clonotype was counted at least ten times. This chain connects TRBV20-1 to TRBJ2-4; D is unresolved. V lost 0 bases and J 0 bases, leaving 12 bases between the germline ends. Germline V gene sequence: CDR1 DFQATT, CDR2 SNEGSKA (reference sequence). There are 16 residues in the CDR3. CDR3 DNA sequence: TGCAGTGCTAGAGATCGATCGCGTATAGCCAAAAACATTCAGTACTTC. Protein product: CSARDRSRIAKNIQYF.

This clonotype was observed at least ten times. The V call is TRBV27, the J call TRBJ2-7, with TRBD1 matching over 7 bases. The CDR3 extends over 15 amino acids. V gave up 6 bases and J gave up 7 bases; unmatched junction bases: 15. The germline V gene encodes CDR1 MNHEY and CDR2 SMNVEV (reference sequence). In nucleotides, the CDR3 is TGTGCCAGCAGAGCCGGGACAGTCGGGATGTTGGAGCAGTACTTC. This codes for CASRAGTVGMLEQYF.

This clonotype was seen many times. The chain uses TRBV7-2 and TRBJ1-1; D is possibly TRBD1 (6 bases). CDR3 length: 14 residues. Germline CDR1 is SGHTA and CDR2 is FQGNSA. V was shortened by 4 bases and J by 6 bases, with 15 bases between the two germline ends. The CDR3 region has the DNA TGTGCCAGCAGCTCTAGAGGACAGAGTGCTGAAGCTTTCTTT. Its translation: CASSSRGQSAEAFF.

This chain uses TRBV29-1 with TRBJ2-2; a weak D match, TRBD1 (6 bases). Germline V gives CDR1 SQVTM, CDR2 ANQGSEA. The CDR3 has 17 residues. Trimming removed 3 bases from V and 1 base from J, with 18 bases in between. CDR3 sequence (DNA): TGCAGCGTTGAGAGGAGAGGTGGGACAAGGAACACCGGGGAGCTGTTTTTT. It encodes CSVERRGGTRNTGELFF.

This clonotype has a count of ten or more. The chain combines TRBV28 with TRBJ1-5, with unresolved D. Germline V lookup: CDR1 MDHEN, CDR2 SYDVKM. Trimming took off 1 base at V and 7 bases at J, with 8 bases between the two ends. The CDR3 runs 13 residues. CDR3 sequence: CASSLLGGQPQHF. The CDR3 DNA reads TGTGCCAGCAGTTTATTAGGTGGCCAGCCCCAGCATTTT.

Ten or more counts support this clonotype. V gene TRBV7-9 combines with J gene TRBJ1-5; D not certain. Germline loops: CDR1 SEHNR, CDR2 FQNEAQ (reference sequence). The CDR3 runs 15 residues. With 5 bases removed from V and 3 bases from J, the gap between germline ends came to 14 bases. CDR3 amino acids: CASSVSGLDNQPQHF. In nucleotides, the CDR3 is TGTGCCAGCAGCGTATCCGGGCTAGACAATCAGCCCCAGCATTTT.

This clonotype was picked up many times. The chain employs TRBV4-3 and TRBJ1-1, with D uncertain. CDR1 is LGHNA and CDR2 is YSLEER in the germline V gene. CDR3 length equals 13 residues. V lost 1 base, J lost 2 bases, and 5 bases lay in between. The CDR3 DNA sequence: TGCGCCAGCAGCCAAGTGGTCAACACTGAAGCTTTCTTT. This encodes CASSQVVNTEAFF.

This clonotype was detected many times. The chain is built from TRBV29-1 and TRBJ1-1, with 7 bases fitting TRBD1. This CDR3 has 13 amino acids. V lost 7 bases, J lost 1 base, and 6 bases stayed unmatched. Germline V lookup: CDR1 SQVTM, CDR2 ANQGSEA. CDR3 bases: TGCAGCGCTCAGGGACAGCCGAACACTGAAGCTTTCTTT. Translation gives CSAQGQPNTEAFF.

This clonotype showed up many times. This chain uses TRBV7-2 with TRBJ2-7; 11 bases align to TRBD2. Germline CDR1 is SGHTA and CDR2 is FQGNSA. The length of the CDR3 is 19 residues. After removal of 0 bases from V and 0 bases from J, the junction contained 10 bases not matched to a gene. CDR3 protein: CASSLAVAGGTESSYEQYF. As DNA, the CDR3 is TGTGCCAGCAGCTTAGCGGTAGCGGGAGGGACGGAAAGCTCCTACGAGCAGTACTTC.

This clonotype was observed many times. The chain links TRBV5-5 to TRBJ2-5; no reliable D call. V gave up 4 bases and J gave up 0 bases, with 10 bases separating them. The CDR3 contains 14 residues. In germline, CDR1 is SGHKS, CDR2 YYEKEE (reference sequence). CDR3 in amino acids: CASSPDGYQETQYF. DNA of the CDR3: TGTGCCAGCAGCCCAGACGGATACCAAGAGACCCAGTACTTC.

Details on this clonotype: At one end, the junction sequence differs from germline, possibly due to a read error. The CDR3 DNA sequence: TGTGCCAGCAGCTTAGGGCGTATCGGGAAGAGCAATCAGCGCCAGCATTTT. It encodes CASSLGRIGKSNQRQHF. The chain links TRBV7-2 to TRBJ1-5; D is undetermined. Looked up from germline, CDR1 is SGHTA and CDR2 is FQGNSA. The CDR3 contains 17 residues.

This clonotype occurred many times. The V gene is TRBV20-1, the J gene TRBJ2-7; unclear D gene. V dropped 0 bases and J dropped 2 bases, with 11 bases sitting between them. Germline lookup yields CDR1 DFQATT and CDR2 SNEGSKA (reference sequence). The CDR3 contains 14 residues. CDR3 sequence: CSARDPLGTYEQYF. The CDR3 region has the DNA TGCAGTGCTAGAGATCCTCTAGGTACCTACGAGCAGTACTTC.

This chain joins TRBV6-1 and TRBJ2-1, with TRBD1 matching over 9 bases. The germline V gene has CDR1 MNHNS and CDR2 SASEGT. The CDR3 consists of 13 residues. V shed 4 bases and J 8 bases; nucleotides not matched to a gene: 3. CDR3 sequence (DNA): TGTGCCAGCAGTGTCCGGACAGGGGATGAGCAGTTCTTC. Encoded protein: CASSVRTGDEQFF.

This clonotype has just a few counts. V usage is TRBV29-1 and J usage is TRBJ2-1, with 11 nucleotides matching TRBD2. The ends lost 7 bases at V and 4 bases at J; junction bases unmatched: 6. Germline CDR1 reads SQVTM; CDR2 reads ANQGSEA. The CDR3 sequence is 14 residues long. In DNA form, the CDR3 reads TGCAGCGCCACTAGCGGGGGCCGTTACAATGAGCAGTTCTTC. Protein product: CSATSGGRYNEQFF.

The table lists this clonotype with many counts. V is TRBV7-2 and J is TRBJ2-2; 7 bases are a match to TRBD1. Germline lookup yields CDR1 SGHTA and CDR2 FQGNSA. The trim removed 1 base at V and 3 bases at J, leaving 2 bases unmatched. This CDR3 is 15 amino acids long. This CDR3 reads CASSLGQGYTGELFF. The CDR3 coding sequence is TGTGCCAGCAGCTTAGGACAGGGTTACACCGGGGAGCTGTTTTTT.